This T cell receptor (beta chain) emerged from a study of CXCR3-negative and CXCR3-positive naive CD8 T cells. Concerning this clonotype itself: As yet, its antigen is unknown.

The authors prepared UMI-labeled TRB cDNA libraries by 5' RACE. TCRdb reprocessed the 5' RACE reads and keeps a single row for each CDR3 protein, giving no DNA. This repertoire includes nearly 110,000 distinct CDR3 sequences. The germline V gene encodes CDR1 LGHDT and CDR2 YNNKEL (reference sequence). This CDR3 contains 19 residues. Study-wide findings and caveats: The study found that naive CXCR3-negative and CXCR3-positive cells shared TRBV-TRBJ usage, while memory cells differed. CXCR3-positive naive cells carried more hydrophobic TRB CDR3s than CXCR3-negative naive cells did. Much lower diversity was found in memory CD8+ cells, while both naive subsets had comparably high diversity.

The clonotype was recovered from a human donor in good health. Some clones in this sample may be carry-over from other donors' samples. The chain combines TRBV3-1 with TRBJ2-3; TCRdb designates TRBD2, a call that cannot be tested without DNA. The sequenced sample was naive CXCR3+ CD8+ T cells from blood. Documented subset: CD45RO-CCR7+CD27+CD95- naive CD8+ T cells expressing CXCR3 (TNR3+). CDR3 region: CASSYTPSGGSASTDTQYF.